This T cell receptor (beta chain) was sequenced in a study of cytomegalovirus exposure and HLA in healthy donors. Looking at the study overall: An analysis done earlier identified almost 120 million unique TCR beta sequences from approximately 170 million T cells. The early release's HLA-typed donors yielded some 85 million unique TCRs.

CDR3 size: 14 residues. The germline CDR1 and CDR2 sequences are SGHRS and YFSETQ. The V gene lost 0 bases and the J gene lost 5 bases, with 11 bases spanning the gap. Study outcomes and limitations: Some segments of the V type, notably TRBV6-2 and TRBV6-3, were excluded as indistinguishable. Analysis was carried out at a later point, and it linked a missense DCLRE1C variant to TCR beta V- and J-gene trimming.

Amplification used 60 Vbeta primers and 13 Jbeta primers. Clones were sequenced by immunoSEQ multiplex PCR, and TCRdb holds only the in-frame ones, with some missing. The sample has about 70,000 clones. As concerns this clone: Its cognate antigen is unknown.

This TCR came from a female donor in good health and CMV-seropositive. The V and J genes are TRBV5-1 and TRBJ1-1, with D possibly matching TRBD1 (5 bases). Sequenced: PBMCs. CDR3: CASSLDPGGTEAFF. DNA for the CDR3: TGCGCCAGCAGCTTGGATCCGGGGGGTACTGAAGCTTTCTTT.